This is a list of T cell receptor beta chains from one sample in a study of T cell changes during pregnancy in multiple sclerosis. Profiling relied on immunoSEQ multiplex PCR, and the TCRdb table lists in-frame clones only, not all of them. Found here are about 100,000 clones, 80% to 95% of them singletons; the top ten hold around 0.8%. The sequences come from peripheral blood, collected in the third trimester of pregnancy. Receptors originate from a female donor in good health, enrolled as a control in a pregnancy study. The CDR3 runs from the conserved cysteine through the conserved F or W. The D gene is left open where the match is weak. Rows may omit the clone size; those that give it use once, few, many or a size class.

v_gene: TRBV7-2; d_gene: TRBD1; abundance: -; j_gene: TRBJ2-3; CDR3nt: TGTGCCAGCAGCCCACCGGACAGGGGGCTCGAGTATTTT; CDR3aa: CASSPPDRGLEYF
v_gene: TRBV9; d_gene: -; abundance: -; j_gene: TRBJ1-1; CDR3nt: TGTGCCAGCAGTATCGGAGCAGACACTGAAGCTTTCTTT; CDR3aa: CASSIGADTEAFF
v_gene: TRBV7-6; d_gene: -; abundance: -; j_gene: TRBJ2-7; CDR3nt: TGTGCCAGCAGCTTAGGGTACTCAAGAAACTCCTACGAGCAGTACTTC; CDR3aa: CASSLGYSRNSYEQYF
v_gene: TRBV5-1; d_gene: -; abundance: -; j_gene: TRBJ1-1; CDR3nt: TGCGCCAGCAGCTTGGAGGCGGACACTGAAGCTTTCTTT; CDR3aa: CASSLEADTEAFF
v_gene: TRBV5-1; d_gene: TRBD1; abundance: -; j_gene: TRBJ1-2; CDR3nt: TGCGCCAGCAGCCGGGACAGGGTTTCTGGCTACACCTTC; CDR3aa: CASSRDRVSGYTF
v_gene: TRBV7-2; d_gene: TRBD2; abundance: -; j_gene: TRBJ2-1; CDR3nt: TGTGCCAGCAGCTTAGGACTAGCGCCCCACAATGAGCAGTTCTTC; CDR3aa: CASSLGLAPHNEQFF
v_gene: TRBV30; d_gene: TRBD1; abundance: -; j_gene: TRBJ1-4; CDR3nt: TGTGCCTGGAGTGTTGGACAGGGCAATGAAAAACTGTTTTTT; CDR3aa: CAWSVGQGNEKLFF
v_gene: TRBV6-1; d_gene: -; abundance: -; j_gene: TRBJ2-7; CDR3nt: TGTGCCAGCAGTGAATGGGCGGGGTCTTCCTACGAGCAGTACTTC; CDR3aa: CASSEWAGSSYEQYF
v_gene: TRBV5-1; d_gene: TRBD2; abundance: -; j_gene: TRBJ2-2; CDR3nt: TGCGCCAGCAGCTCCAAGACTAGCGGGGGGCCCTTGCGGAGCGGGGAGCTGTTTTTT; CDR3aa: CASSSKTSGGPLRSGELFF
v_gene: TRBV11-3; d_gene: -; abundance: -; j_gene: TRBJ2-5; CDR3nt: TGTGCCAGCAGCTTCGCGTCGGAGACCCAGTACTTC; CDR3aa: CASSFASETQYF
v_gene: TRBV4-1; d_gene: -; abundance: -; j_gene: TRBJ2-3; CDR3nt: TGCGCCAGCAGCCAAGAATCAGGAGATACGCAGTATTTT; CDR3aa: CASSQESGDTQYF
v_gene: TRBV5-6; d_gene: -; abundance: -; j_gene: TRBJ2-7; CDR3nt: TGTGCCAGCAGTAAGGAGGAGTCCTACGAGCAGTACTTC; CDR3aa: CASSKEESYEQYF
v_gene: TRBV2; d_gene: TRBD1; abundance: -; j_gene: TRBJ1-4; CDR3nt: TGTGCCACGACAGGGGGCAGTTATGAAAAACTGTTTTTT; CDR3aa: CATTGGSYEKLFF
v_gene: TRBV10-3; d_gene: -; abundance: once; j_gene: TRBJ1-1; CDR3nt: TGTGCCATCACACAGACCATGAACACTGAAGCTTTCTTT; CDR3aa: CAITQTMNTEAFF
v_gene: TRBV9; d_gene: TRBD1; abundance: -; j_gene: TRBJ2-7; CDR3nt: TGTGCCAGCAGCGCGGGACAGGTCCCCAGCTCCTACGAGCAGTACTTC; CDR3aa: CASSAGQVPSSYEQYF
v_gene: TRBV27; d_gene: TRBD1; abundance: -; j_gene: TRBJ1-2; CDR3nt: TGTGCCAGCAGTGGCCAGGGGACAGCCCCTAACTATGGCTACACCTTC; CDR3aa: CASSGQGTAPNYGYTF
v_gene: TRBV27; d_gene: TRBD1; abundance: -; j_gene: TRBJ1-2; CDR3nt: TGTGCCAGCAGGGACCAGACGGGACAGTCTAACTATGGCTACACCTTC; CDR3aa: CASRDQTGQSNYGYTF
v_gene: TRBV6-1; d_gene: TRBD1; abundance: -; j_gene: TRBJ2-2; CDR3nt: TGTGCCAGCAGCCCACCGGGACAGTGGACCGGGGAGCTGTTTTTT; CDR3aa: CASSPPGQWTGELFF
v_gene: TRBV4-3; d_gene: -; abundance: few; j_gene: TRBJ1-5; CDR3nt: TGCGCCAGCAGCTACAGGGTCGGGCAGCCCCAGCATTTT; CDR3aa: CASSYRVGQPQHF
v_gene: TRBV28; d_gene: -; abundance: once; j_gene: TRBJ1-3; CDR3nt: TGTGCCAGCGCAGGGCAGGACACCATATATTTT; CDR3aa: CASAGQDTIYF
v_gene: TRBV15; d_gene: -; abundance: -; j_gene: TRBJ2-7; CDR3nt: TGTGCCACCAGCAGAGATGACTTCTACGAGCAGTACTTC; CDR3aa: CATSRDDFYEQYF
v_gene: TRBV2; d_gene: -; abundance: -; j_gene: TRBJ2-1; CDR3nt: TGTGCCAGCAGTGAAACGGGGTTCTTTAATGAGCAGTTCTTC; CDR3aa: CASSETGFFNEQFF
v_gene: TRBV27; d_gene: -; abundance: -; j_gene: TRBJ2-3; CDR3nt: TGTGCCACCTATGGAGATACGCAGTATTTT; CDR3aa: CATYGDTQYF
v_gene: TRBV2; d_gene: TRBD1; abundance: -; j_gene: TRBJ2-2; CDR3nt: TGTGCCGGCGCCGGGACAGGGGGGTTAACAACTCTCACCGGGGAGCTGTTTTTT; CDR3aa: CAGAGTGGLTTLTGELFF
v_gene: TRBV7-3; d_gene: -; abundance: once; j_gene: TRBJ1-3; CDR3nt: TGTGCCAGCAGCTTACAGGGGTCTGAATGTGGAAACACCATATATTTT; CDR3aa: CASSLQGSECGNTIYF
v_gene: TRBV10-3; d_gene: -; abundance: -; j_gene: TRBJ1-3; CDR3nt: TGTGCCATCAGTGAGCCTACGCGACTCGCGGGGCGCCGTTCCTCTGGAAACACCATATATTTT; CDR3aa: CAISEPTRLAGRRSSGNTIYF
v_gene: TRBV11-2; d_gene: TRBD1; abundance: -; j_gene: TRBJ1-2; CDR3nt: TGTGCCAGCAGCTTAGACAGGACAGGGATCTATGGCTACACCTTC; CDR3aa: CASSLDRTGIYGYTF
v_gene: TRBV9; d_gene: TRBD1; abundance: -; j_gene: TRBJ1-2; CDR3nt: TGTGCCAGCACCCGATCCGGGACAGGGGGTAAAGGCTATGGCTACACCTTC; CDR3aa: CASTRSGTGGKGYGYTF
v_gene: TRBV12-5; d_gene: -; abundance: -; j_gene: TRBJ2-7; CDR3nt: TGTGCTAGTGGCCTTACCTACGAGCAGTACTTC; CDR3aa: CASGLTYEQYF
v_gene: TRBV5-4; d_gene: TRBD1; abundance: -; j_gene: TRBJ1-1; CDR3nt: TGTGCCAGCAGCCTGATGGGACAGTCGAACACTGAAGCTTTCTTT; CDR3aa: CASSLMGQSNTEAFF
v_gene: TRBV4-1; d_gene: -; abundance: -; j_gene: TRBJ1-1; CDR3nt: TGCGCCAGCAGCCAATCCCCCGGGATCATGAACACTGAAGCTTTCTTT; CDR3aa: CASSQSPGIMNTEAFF
v_gene: TRBV11-2; d_gene: -; abundance: -; j_gene: TRBJ2-5; CDR3nt: TGTGCCAGCAGCGCGGAAGAGACCCAGTACTTC; CDR3aa: CASSAEETQYF
v_gene: TRBV6-5; d_gene: TRBD1; abundance: -; j_gene: TRBJ2-7; CDR3nt: TGTGCCAGCAGTTACCAACAGACAGGGTTTGGCGAGCAGTACTTC; CDR3aa: CASSYQQTGFGEQYF
v_gene: TRBV7-9; d_gene: TRBD1; abundance: few; j_gene: TRBJ2-1; CDR3nt: TGTGCCAGCAGCTCCGGGACAGGGGGAAATGAGCAGTTCTTC; CDR3aa: CASSSGTGGNEQFF
v_gene: TRBV19; d_gene: -; abundance: -; j_gene: TRBJ1-1; CDR3nt: TGTGCCAGTACCCCACACGTCTTTAACACTGAAGCTTTCTTT; CDR3aa: CASTPHVFNTEAFF
v_gene: TRBV4-3; d_gene: -; abundance: once; j_gene: TRBJ1-2; CDR3nt: TGCGCCAGCAGCCAAGAGGCAGATTTCTATGGCTACACCTTC; CDR3aa: CASSQEADFYGYTF
v_gene: TRBV9; d_gene: -; abundance: -; j_gene: TRBJ1-4; CDR3nt: TGTGCCAGCAGCGTACTACCCCGGGGCAGGGGAGATGAAAAACTGTTTTTT; CDR3aa: CASSVLPRGRGDEKLFF
v_gene: TRBV7-9; d_gene: -; abundance: -; j_gene: TRBJ1-5; CDR3nt: TGTGCCAGCTCCGGAGGCCAGGTCGGACAGTCCAATCAGCCCCAGCATTTT; CDR3aa: CASSGGQVGQSNQPQHF
v_gene: TRBV4-2; d_gene: TRBD1; abundance: -; j_gene: TRBJ2-1; CDR3nt: TGTGCCAGCAGCCTGACGGGGACAGATTACAATGAGCAGTTCTTC; CDR3aa: CASSLTGTDYNEQFF
v_gene: TRBV11-3; d_gene: TRBD1; abundance: -; j_gene: TRBJ2-7; CDR3nt: TGTGCCAGCAGCCCCCGACAGGGGTCCTACGAGCAGTACTTC; CDR3aa: CASSPRQGSYEQYF
v_gene: TRBV2; d_gene: -; abundance: -; j_gene: TRBJ2-7; CDR3nt: TGTGCCAGCAGTGAAGCTACAGGCTCCTACGAGCAGTACTTC; CDR3aa: CASSEATGSYEQYF
v_gene: TRBV5-8; d_gene: TRBD1; abundance: once; j_gene: TRBJ2-7; CDR3nt: TGTGCCAGCAGCCTTACCCGCCTGGGACAGTTCTACGAGCAGTACTTC; CDR3aa: CASSLTRLGQFYEQYF
v_gene: TRBV21-1; d_gene: -; abundance: -; j_gene: TRBJ1-6; CDR3nt: TGTGCCAGCAGCAAAGCAGGGGCTGATTCACCCCTCCACTTT; CDR3aa: CASSKAGADSPLHF
v_gene: TRBV18; d_gene: TRBD1; abundance: -; j_gene: TRBJ1-4; CDR3nt: TGTGCCAGCTCAGCGACAGGGATACTGGAAAAACTGTTTTTT; CDR3aa: CASSATGILEKLFF
v_gene: TRBV7-9; d_gene: TRBD1; abundance: -; j_gene: TRBJ1-6; CDR3nt: TGTGCCAGCAGCTTATACCCCGGGACAGGGGGCTTGGGGAATTCACCCCTCCACTTT; CDR3aa: CASSLYPGTGGLGNSPLHF
v_gene: TRBV4-2; d_gene: -; abundance: -; j_gene: TRBJ2-1; CDR3nt: TGTGCCAGCAGCCAAAACACCGGACAGGAGCAGTTCTTC; CDR3aa: CASSQNTGQEQFF
v_gene: TRBV4-1; d_gene: TRBD1; abundance: -; j_gene: TRBJ1-1; CDR3nt: TGCGCCAGCAGCCAATCCGGGACAGGGGTCACTGAAGCTTTCTTT; CDR3aa: CASSQSGTGVTEAFF
v_gene: TRBV6-5; d_gene: -; abundance: -; j_gene: TRBJ2-2; CDR3nt: TGTGCCACGATAGACAGTTTAATCGGGGAGCTGTTTTTT; CDR3aa: CATIDSLIGELFF
v_gene: TRBV6-5; d_gene: -; abundance: -; j_gene: TRBJ2-2; CDR3nt: TGTGCCAGCAGATTATACACCGGGGAGCTGTTTTTT; CDR3aa: CASRLYTGELFF
v_gene: TRBV27; d_gene: -; abundance: -; j_gene: TRBJ2-5; CDR3nt: TGTGCCAGCAGCTATAGGGCCGGGGGTGGAGTAAAAAGCGGGTTACAAGAGACCCAGTACTTC; CDR3aa: CASSYRAGGGVKSGLQETQYF
v_gene: TRBV7-6; d_gene: -; abundance: -; j_gene: TRBJ1-1; CDR3nt: TGTGCCAGCAGCTCCCGACAGGACTCTGAAGCTTTCTTT; CDR3aa: CASSSRQDSEAFF
v_gene: TRBV6-6; d_gene: TRBD1; abundance: -; j_gene: TRBJ2-7; CDR3nt: TGTGCCAGCAGTTATGACACCGGGACAGGAGGATACGAGCAGTACTTC; CDR3aa: CASSYDTGTGGYEQYF
v_gene: TRBV2; d_gene: TRBD2; abundance: -; j_gene: TRBJ2-3; CDR3nt: TGTGCCAGCATTCTGACTAGCGGGGAAACAGATACGCAGTATTTT; CDR3aa: CASILTSGETDTQYF
v_gene: TRBV6-5; d_gene: TRBD1; abundance: -; j_gene: TRBJ1-2; CDR3nt: TGTGCCAGCAGTTACAGTGGGGGGACAGGGGAAGGCTACACCTTC; CDR3aa: CASSYSGGTGEGYTF
v_gene: TRBV19; d_gene: -; abundance: once; j_gene: TRBJ1-5; CDR3nt: TGTGCCAGTAGTCCCCGGGACAAGACGGGAAATAGCAATCAGCCCCAGCATTTT; CDR3aa: CASSPRDKTGNSNQPQHF
v_gene: TRBV6-5; d_gene: -; abundance: -; j_gene: TRBJ1-1; CDR3nt: TGTGCCAGCAGTTACGGTTTACGAAATCGAGGTCTTGAAGCTTTCTTT; CDR3aa: CASSYGLRNRGLEAFF
v_gene: TRBV19; d_gene: -; abundance: -; j_gene: TRBJ1-3; CDR3nt: TGTGCCAGTAGACTGAGCTCTGGAAACACCATATATTTT; CDR3aa: CASRLSSGNTIYF
v_gene: TRBV6-5; d_gene: TRBD1; abundance: once; j_gene: TRBJ1-4; CDR3nt: TGTGCCAGCAGCGCACAGGGGTCGAGTGATGAAAAACTGTTTTTT; CDR3aa: CASSAQGSSDEKLFF
v_gene: TRBV5-1; d_gene: -; abundance: once; j_gene: TRBJ2-5; CDR3nt: TGCGCCAGCAGCTACTCGCAGGAAGAGACCCAGTACTTC; CDR3aa: CASSYSQEETQYF